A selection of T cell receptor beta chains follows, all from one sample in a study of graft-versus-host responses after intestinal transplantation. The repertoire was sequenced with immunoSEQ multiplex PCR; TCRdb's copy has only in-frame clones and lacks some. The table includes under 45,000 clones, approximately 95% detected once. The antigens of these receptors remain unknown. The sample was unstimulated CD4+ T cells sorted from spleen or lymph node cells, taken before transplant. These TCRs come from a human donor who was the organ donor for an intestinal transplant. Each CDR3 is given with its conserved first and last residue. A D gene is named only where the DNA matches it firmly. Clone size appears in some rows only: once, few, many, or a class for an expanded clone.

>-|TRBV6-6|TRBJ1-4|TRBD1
TGTGCCAGCAGTTACTTCGGACAGGGGGGTGAAAAACTGTTTTTT
CASSYFGQGGEKLFF
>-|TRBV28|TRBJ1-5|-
TGTGCCAGCAGTTTAAGCGGAGGCAATCAGCCCCAGCATTTT
CASSLSGGNQPQHF
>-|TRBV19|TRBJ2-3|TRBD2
TGTGCCAGTAGTAGCGGGGGGACAGATACGCAGTATTTT
CASSSGGTDTQYF
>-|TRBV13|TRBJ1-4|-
TGTGCCAGCAGCATAAAGGGCCTTAATGAAAAACTGTTTTTT
CASSIKGLNEKLFF
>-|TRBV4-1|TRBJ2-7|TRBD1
TGCGCCAGCAGCCCCCCGGACAGGGTTTTGGGTTCCTACGAGCAGTACTTC
CASSPPDRVLGSYEQYF
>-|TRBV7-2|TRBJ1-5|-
TGTGCCAGCAGCTTAGGAAGTTCGGGGATCTCTCAGCCCCAGCATTTT
CASSLGSSGISQPQHF
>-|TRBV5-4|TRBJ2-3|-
TGTGCCAGCAGCTTTAGGGGGGAGAGAGATACGCAGTATTTT
CASSFRGERDTQYF
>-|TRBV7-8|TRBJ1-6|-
TGTGCCAGCAGCCACGGGGGGCTCGCCTATAATTCACCCCTCCACTTT
CASSHGGLAYNSPLHF
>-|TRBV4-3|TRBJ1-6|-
TGCGCCAGCAGCCAAGGCGGGGGCGGTAATTCACCCCTCCACTTT
CASSQGGGGNSPLHF
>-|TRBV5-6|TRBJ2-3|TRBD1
TGTGCCAGCAGCTTGGGGACAGGGCGCACAGATACGCAGTATTTT
CASSLGTGRTDTQYF
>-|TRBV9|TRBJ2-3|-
TGTGCCAGCAGCGTAGTAACAGGCCTCTGCACAGATACGCAGTATTTT
CASSVVTGLCTDTQYF
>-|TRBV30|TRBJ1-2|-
TGTGCCTGGAGAGGGCCAAACTATGGCTACACCTTC
CAWRGPNYGYTF
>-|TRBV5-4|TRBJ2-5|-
TGTGCCAGCAGCTTGATCGGCCCCGGGGAGACCCAGTACTTC
CASSLIGPGETQYF
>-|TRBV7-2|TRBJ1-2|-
TGTGCCAGCAGCACAAGGCAGGGGCGCACTAACTATGGCTACACCTTC
CASSTRQGRTNYGYTF
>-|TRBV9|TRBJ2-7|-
TGTGCCAGCAGCCCGTGGGTGGGCTCCTACGAGCAGTACTTC
CASSPWVGSYEQYF
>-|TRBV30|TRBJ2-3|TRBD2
TGTGCCTGGAGTGTAGGGGGACTAGCGGCAGATACGCAGTATTTT
CAWSVGGLAADTQYF
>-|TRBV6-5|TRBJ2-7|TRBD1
TGTGCCAGCAGTTATTCGGGGCAGGGGGCTTACGAGCAGTACTTC
CASSYSGQGAYEQYF
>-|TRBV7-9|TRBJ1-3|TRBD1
TGTGCCAGCAGCCGACCCGGGACAGCGGGAAACACCATATATTTT
CASSRPGTAGNTIYF
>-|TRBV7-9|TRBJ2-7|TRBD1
TGTGCCAGCAGCCTTCGGGACAGCGCAAACTCCTACGAGCAGTACTTC
CASSLRDSANSYEQYF
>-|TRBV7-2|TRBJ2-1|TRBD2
TGTGCCAGCAGCTGGGGTTGGGGGGGGGAGCAGTTCTTC
CASSWGWGGEQFF
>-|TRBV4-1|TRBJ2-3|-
TGCGCCAGCAGCCAAGGTCGTACAGATACGCAGTATTTT
CASSQGRTDTQYF
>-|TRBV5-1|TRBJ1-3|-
TGCGCCAGCAGCTTGGACGGTGTCTCTGGAAACACCATATATTTT
CASSLDGVSGNTIYF
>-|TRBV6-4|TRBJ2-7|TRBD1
TGTGCCAGCAGTGACCGTATGGACAGGGGGACAGGCGAGCAGTACTTC
CASSDRMDRGTGEQYF
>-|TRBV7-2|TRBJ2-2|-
TGTGCCAGCAGCCTCCACAGAATCGGGACCCACCTCGGAGGGGAGCTGTTTTTT
CASSLHRIGTHLGGELFF
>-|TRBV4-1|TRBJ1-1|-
TGCGCCAGCAGCCAAGTTGGGGGGCGCGGTGAAGCTTTCTTT
CASSQVGGRGEAFF
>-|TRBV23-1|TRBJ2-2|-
TGCGCCAGCAGTCGGGTAGGGGCCTCGAACACCGGGGAGCTGTTTTTT
CASSRVGASNTGELFF
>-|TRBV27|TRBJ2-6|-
TGTGCCAGCAGTTCGACAGCCGGGGCCAACGTCCTGACTTTC
CASSSTAGANVLTF
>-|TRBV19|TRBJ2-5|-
TGTGCCAGTAGTATCACTGCGCGCCTCCAAGAGACCCAGTACTTC
CASSITARLQETQYF
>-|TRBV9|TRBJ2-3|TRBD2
TGTGCCAGCAGCGTAGGGGCGGCTAGCGGGGGAGATACGCAGTATTTT
CASSVGAASGGDTQYF
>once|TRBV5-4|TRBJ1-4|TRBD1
TGTGCCAGCAGCCGGGACAGGGGGCTATGGGAAAAACTGTTTTTT
CASSRDRGLWEKLFF
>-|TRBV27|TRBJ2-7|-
TGTGCCAGCAGTTTAAGGCAGTTCTACGAGCAGTACTTC
CASSLRQFYEQYF
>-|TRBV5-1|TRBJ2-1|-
TGCGCCAGCAGGTATCAGGGTGAGCAGTTCTTC
CASRYQGEQFF
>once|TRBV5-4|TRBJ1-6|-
TGTGCCAGCAGCTTGGCGACTGGGGGTTCACCCCTCCACTTT
CASSLATGGSPLHF
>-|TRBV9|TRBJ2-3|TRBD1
TGTGCCAGCAGCCTCAACCAGGGACAGAAGTCTGATACGCAGTATTTT
CASSLNQGQKSDTQYF
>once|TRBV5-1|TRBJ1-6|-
TGCGCCAGCAGCCCCGGGTGGCAGGGCGGTTCCTATAATTCACCCCTCCACTTT
CASSPGWQGGSYNSPLHF
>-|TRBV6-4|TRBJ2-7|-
TGTGCCAGCAGTGTAAGTGGGGGGACCCTCCCTTCCGAGCAGTACTTC
CASSVSGGTLPSEQYF
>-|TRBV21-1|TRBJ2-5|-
TGTGCCAGCAGCAGCCGACAGGGGAGAGAGACCCAGTACTTC
CASSSRQGRETQYF
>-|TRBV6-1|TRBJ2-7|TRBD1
TGTGCCAGCCGACAGGGTTACTACGAGCAGTACTTC
CASRQGYYEQYF
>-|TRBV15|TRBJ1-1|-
TGTGCCACCAGCAGATCCCAGGACACTGAAGCTTTCTTT
CATSRSQDTEAFF
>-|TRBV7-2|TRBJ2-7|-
TGTGCCAGCAGCTTAACCCAGGACCATTACGAGCAGTACTTC
CASSLTQDHYEQYF
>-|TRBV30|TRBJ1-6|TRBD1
TGTGCCTATACCTCTCCAGGGACAGCTACTTCACCCCTCCACTTT
CAYTSPGTATSPLHF
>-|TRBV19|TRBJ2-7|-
TGTGCCAGTAGTATTGAAGGGTCCTACGAGCAGTACTTC
CASSIEGSYEQYF
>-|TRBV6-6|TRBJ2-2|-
TGTGCCAGCAGTCCCCGAGGGCGGCTGAACACCGGGGAGCTGTTTTTT
CASSPRGRLNTGELFF
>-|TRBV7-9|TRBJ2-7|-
TGTGCCAGCACCCCCCGCGGAGGGGGCTGGGGAGAGCAGTACTTC
CASTPRGGGWGEQYF
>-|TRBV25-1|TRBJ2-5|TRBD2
TGTGCCAGCAGTGGAGCACTAGCGGGTAGCCAAGAGACCCAGTACTTC
CASSGALAGSQETQYF
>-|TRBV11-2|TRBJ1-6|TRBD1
TGTGCCAGCAGCTCCCACAGGGGGTATAATTCACCCCTCCACTTT
CASSSHRGYNSPLHF
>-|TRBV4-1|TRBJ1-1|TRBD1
TGCGCCAGCAGCCAAACTAAAACAGGGGCCACTGAAGCTTTCTTT
CASSQTKTGATEAFF
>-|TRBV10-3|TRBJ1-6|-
TGTGCCATCAGTGAGCGCACAGGGACGGCAAGATCACCCCTCCACTTT
CAISERTGTARSPLHF
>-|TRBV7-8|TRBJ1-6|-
TGTGCCAGCAGCTTAGTTGGACAGAGCTCCTATAATTCACCCCTCCACTTT
CASSLVGQSSYNSPLHF
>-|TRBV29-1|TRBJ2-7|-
TGCAGCGCCCAGACGGGACGGTACGAGCAGTACTTC
CSAQTGRYEQYF
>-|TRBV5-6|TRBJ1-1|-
TGTGCCAGCAGCTCAAGGGGTTTTGTCATGAACACTGAAGCTTTCTTT
CASSSRGFVMNTEAFF
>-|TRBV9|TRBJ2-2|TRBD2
TGTGCCAGCAGCCCGGGACTAGCGGGGGGGAACACCGGGGAGCTGTTTTTT
CASSPGLAGGNTGELFF
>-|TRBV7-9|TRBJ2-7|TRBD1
TGTGCCAGCAGCCAAAACCAGGGGGCGCGGGAGCAGTACTTC
CASSQNQGAREQYF
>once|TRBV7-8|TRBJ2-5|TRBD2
TGTGCCAGCAGCTTATGGCGGGGGGCCGAAGAGACCCAGTACTTC
CASSLWRGAEETQYF
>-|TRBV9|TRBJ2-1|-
TGTGCCAGCAGCGTAGGCTATTACAATGAGCAGTTCTTC
CASSVGYYNEQFF